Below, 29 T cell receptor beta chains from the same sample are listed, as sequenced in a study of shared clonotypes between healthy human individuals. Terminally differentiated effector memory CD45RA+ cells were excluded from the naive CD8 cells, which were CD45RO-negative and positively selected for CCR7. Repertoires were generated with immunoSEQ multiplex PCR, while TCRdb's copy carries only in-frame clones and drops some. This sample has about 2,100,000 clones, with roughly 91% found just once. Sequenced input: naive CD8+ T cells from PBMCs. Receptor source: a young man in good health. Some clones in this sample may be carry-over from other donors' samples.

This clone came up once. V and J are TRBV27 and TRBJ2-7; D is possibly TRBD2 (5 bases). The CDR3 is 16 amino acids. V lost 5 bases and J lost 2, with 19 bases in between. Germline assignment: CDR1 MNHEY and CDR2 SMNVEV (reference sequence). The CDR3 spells CASSPSYGSVTYEQYF. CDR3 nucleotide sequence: TGTGCCAGCAGTCCGTCGTATGGTAGCGTAACCTACGAGCAGTACTTC.

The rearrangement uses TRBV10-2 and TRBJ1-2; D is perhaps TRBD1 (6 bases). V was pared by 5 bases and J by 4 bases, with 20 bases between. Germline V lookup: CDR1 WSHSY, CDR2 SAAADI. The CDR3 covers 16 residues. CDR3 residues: CASSQELTGRAYGYTF. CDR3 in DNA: TGCGCCAGCAGTCAGGAACTGACAGGAAGGGCCTATGGCTACACCTTC.

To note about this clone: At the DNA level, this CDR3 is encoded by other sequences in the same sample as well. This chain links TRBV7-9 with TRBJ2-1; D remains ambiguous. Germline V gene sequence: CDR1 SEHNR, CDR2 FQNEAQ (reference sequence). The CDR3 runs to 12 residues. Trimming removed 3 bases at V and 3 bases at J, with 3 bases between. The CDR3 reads CASSLGYNEQFF. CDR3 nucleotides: TGTGCCAGCAGCTTGGGCTACAATGAGCAGTTCTTC.

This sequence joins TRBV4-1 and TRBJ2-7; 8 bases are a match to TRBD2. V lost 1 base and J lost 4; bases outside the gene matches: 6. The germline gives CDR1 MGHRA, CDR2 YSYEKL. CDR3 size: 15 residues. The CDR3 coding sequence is TGCGCCAGCAGCCAAGGGGCTAGCGGGCTTTACGAGCAGTACTTC. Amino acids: CASSQGASGLYEQYF.

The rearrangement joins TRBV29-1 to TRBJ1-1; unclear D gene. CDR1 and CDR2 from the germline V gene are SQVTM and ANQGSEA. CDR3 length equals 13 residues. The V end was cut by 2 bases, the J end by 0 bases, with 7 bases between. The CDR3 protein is CSVEWGLNTEAFF. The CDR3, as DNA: TGCAGCGTTGAATGGGGATTGAACACTGAAGCTTTCTTT.

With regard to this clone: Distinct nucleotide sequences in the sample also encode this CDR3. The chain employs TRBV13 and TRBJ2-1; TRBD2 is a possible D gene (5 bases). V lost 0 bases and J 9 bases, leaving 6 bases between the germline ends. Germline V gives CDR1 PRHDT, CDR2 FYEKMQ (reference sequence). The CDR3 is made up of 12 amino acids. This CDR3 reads CASSLGRGEQFF. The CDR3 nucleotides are TGTGCCAGCAGCTTAGGCCGGGGTGAGCAGTTCTTC.

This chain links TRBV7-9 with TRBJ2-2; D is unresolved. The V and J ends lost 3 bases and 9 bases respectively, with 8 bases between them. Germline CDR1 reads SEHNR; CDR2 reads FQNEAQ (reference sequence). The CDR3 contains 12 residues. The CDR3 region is CASSLTVRELFF. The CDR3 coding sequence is TGTGCCAGCAGCTTGACTGTAAGGGAGCTGTTTTTT.

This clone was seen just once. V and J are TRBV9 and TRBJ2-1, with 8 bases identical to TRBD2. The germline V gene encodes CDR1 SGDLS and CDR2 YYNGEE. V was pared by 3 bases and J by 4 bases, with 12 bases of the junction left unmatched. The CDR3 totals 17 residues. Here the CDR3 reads CASSAGPQRELYNEQFF. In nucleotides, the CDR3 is TGTGCCAGCAGCGCCGGCCCCCAGCGGGAGCTGTACAATGAGCAGTTCTTC. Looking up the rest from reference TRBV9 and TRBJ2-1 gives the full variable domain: DSGVTQTPKHLITATGQRVTLRCSPRSGDLSVYWYQQSLDQGLQFLIQYYNGEERAKGNILERFSAQQFPDLHSELNLSSLELGDSALYFCASSAGPQRELYNEQFFGPGTRLTVL.

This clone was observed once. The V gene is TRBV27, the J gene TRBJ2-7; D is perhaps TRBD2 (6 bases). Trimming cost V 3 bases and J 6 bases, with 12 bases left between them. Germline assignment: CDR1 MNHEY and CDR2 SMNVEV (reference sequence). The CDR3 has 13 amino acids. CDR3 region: CASSFGSSGEQYF. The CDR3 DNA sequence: TGTGCCAGCAGTTTTGGCAGTAGCGGCGAGCAGTACTTC.

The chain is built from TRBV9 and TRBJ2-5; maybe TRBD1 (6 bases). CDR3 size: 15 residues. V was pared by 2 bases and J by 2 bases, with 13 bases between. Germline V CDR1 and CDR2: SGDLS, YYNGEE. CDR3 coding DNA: TGTGCCAGCAGCGTGGGCCCAGGGGCGCAAGAGACCCAGTACTTC. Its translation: CASSVGPGAQETQYF.

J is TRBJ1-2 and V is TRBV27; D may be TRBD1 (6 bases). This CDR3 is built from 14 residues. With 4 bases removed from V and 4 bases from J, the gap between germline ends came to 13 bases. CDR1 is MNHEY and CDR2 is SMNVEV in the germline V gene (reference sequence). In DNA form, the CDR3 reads TGTGCCAGCAGTTCAACAGGGAGTTTCTATGGCTACACCTTC. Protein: CASSSTGSFYGYTF.

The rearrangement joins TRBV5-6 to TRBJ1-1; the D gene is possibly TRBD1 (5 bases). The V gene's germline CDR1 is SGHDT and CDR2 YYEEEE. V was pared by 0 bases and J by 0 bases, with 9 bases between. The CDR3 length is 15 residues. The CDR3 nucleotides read TGTGCCAGCAGCTTGGAGAGACAGATGAACACTGAAGCTTTCTTT. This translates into CASSLERQMNTEAFF.

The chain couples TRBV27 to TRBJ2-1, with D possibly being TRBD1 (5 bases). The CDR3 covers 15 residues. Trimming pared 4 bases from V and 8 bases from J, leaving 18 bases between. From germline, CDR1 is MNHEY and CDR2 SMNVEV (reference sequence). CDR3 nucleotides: TGTGCCAGCAGTTATACCCCCCGGGCAGGGCATGAGCAGTTCTTC. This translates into CASSYTPRAGHEQFF.

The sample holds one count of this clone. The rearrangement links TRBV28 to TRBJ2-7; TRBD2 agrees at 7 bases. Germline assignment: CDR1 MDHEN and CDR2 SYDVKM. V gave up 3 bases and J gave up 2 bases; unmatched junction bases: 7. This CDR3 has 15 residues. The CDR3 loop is CASSFILGTTYEQYF. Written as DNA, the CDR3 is TGTGCCAGCAGTTTTATTTTGGGGACTACCTACGAGCAGTACTTC.

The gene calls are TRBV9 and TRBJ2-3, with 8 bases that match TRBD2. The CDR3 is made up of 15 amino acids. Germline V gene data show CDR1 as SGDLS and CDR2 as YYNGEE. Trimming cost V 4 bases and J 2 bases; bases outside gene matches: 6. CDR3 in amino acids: CASSPGLEATDTQYF. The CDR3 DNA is TGTGCCAGCAGCCCGGGACTAGAAGCCACAGATACGCAGTATTTT.

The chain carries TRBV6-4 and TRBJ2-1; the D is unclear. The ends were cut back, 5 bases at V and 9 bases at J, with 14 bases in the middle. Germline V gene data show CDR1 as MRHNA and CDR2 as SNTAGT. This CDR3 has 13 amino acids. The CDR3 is CASSRVAPGEQFF. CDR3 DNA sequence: TGTGCCAGCAGTCGGGTAGCCCCCGGTGAGCAGTTCTTC.

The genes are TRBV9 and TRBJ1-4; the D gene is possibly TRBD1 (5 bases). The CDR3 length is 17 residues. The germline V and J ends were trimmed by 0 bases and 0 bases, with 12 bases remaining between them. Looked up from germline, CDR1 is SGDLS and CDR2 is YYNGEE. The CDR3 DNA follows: TGTGCCAGCAGCGTAGGGGCAGGGTACCCAACTAATGAAAAACTGTTTTTT. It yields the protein CASSVGAGYPTNEKLFF.

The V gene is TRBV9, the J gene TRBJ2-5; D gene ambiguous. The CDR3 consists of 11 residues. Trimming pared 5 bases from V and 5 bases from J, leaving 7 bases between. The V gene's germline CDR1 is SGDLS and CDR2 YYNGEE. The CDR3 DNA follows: TGTGCCAGCAGAGACGGGGAGACCCAGTACTTC. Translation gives CASRDGETQYF.

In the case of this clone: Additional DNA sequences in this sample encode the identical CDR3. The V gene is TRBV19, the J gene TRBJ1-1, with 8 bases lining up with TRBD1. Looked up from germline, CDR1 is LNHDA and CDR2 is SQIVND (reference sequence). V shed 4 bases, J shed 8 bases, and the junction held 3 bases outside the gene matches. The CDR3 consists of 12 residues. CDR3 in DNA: TGTGCCAGTAGTACGCGGACAGGGGAAGCTTTCTTT. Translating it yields CASSTRTGEAFF.

The CDR3 loop is CASSSPLTGDGGYYEQYF. CDR3 in DNA: TGTGCCAGCAGCTCCCCTTTGACGGGTGACGGCGGGTACTACGAGCAGTACTTC. The chain combines TRBV9 with TRBJ2-7; TRBD2 is a possible D gene (5 bases). Germline V gives CDR1 SGDLS, CDR2 YYNGEE. This CDR3 region has 18 residues. The V gene lost 4 bases and the J gene lost 3 bases, with 26 bases spanning the gap.

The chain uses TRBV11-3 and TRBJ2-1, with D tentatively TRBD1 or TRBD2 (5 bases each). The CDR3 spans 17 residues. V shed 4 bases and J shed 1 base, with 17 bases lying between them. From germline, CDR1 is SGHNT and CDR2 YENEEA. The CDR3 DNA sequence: TGTGCCAGCAGCTCTGGAAGGGACCAACCTTCCTACAATGAGCAGTTCTTC. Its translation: CASSSGRDQPSYNEQFF.

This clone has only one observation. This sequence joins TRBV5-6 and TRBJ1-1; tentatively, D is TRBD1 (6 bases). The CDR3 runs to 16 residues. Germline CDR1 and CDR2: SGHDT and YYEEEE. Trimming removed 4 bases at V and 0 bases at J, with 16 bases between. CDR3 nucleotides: TGTGCCAGCAGCCTTCGGACAGCTTCTATGAACACTGAAGCTTTCTTT. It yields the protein CASSLRTASMNTEAFF.

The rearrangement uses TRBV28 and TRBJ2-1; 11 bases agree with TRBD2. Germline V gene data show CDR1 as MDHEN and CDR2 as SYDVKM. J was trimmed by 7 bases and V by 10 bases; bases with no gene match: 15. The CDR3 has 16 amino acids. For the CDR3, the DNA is TGTGCCATCTCGAACCCGACTAGCGGGATGTGGAATGAGCAGTTCTTC. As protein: CAISNPTSGMWNEQFF.

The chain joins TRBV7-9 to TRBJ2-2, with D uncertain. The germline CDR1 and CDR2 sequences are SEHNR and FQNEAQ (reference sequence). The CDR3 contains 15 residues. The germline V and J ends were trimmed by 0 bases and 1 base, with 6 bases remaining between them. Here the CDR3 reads CASSLAFENTGELFF. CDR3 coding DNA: TGTGCCAGCAGCTTAGCGTTCGAGAACACCGGGGAGCTGTTTTTT.

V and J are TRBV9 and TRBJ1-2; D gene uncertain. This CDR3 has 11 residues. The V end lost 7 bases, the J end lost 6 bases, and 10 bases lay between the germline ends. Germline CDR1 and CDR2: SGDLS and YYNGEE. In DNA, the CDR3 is TGTGCCAGCTACCGATATGATGGCTACACCTTC. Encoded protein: CASYRYDGYTF.

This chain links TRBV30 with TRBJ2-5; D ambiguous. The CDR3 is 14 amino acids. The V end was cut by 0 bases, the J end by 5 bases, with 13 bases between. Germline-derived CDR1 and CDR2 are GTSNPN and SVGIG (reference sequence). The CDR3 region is CAWSVLPRMETQYF. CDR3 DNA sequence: TGTGCCTGGAGTGTCCTTCCGAGGATGGAGACCCAGTACTTC.

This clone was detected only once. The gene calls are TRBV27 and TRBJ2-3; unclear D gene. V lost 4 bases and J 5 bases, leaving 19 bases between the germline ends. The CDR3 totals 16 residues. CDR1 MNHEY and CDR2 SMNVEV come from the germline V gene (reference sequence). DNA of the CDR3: TGTGCCAGCAGTTATCGGACCGCCCAAACGGGAGATACGCAGTATTTT. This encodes CASSYRTAQTGDTQYF.

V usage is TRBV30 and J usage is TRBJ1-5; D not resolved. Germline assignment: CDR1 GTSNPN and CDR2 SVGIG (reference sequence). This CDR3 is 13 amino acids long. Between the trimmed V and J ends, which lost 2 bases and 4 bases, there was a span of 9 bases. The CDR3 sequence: CAWSMDGNQPQHF. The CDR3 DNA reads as TGTGCCTGGAGTATGGACGGTAATCAGCCCCAGCATTTT.

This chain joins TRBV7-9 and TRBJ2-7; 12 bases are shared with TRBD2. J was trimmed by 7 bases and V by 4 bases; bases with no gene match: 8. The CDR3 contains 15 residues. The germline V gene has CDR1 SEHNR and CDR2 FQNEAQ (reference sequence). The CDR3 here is CASSSPSGRAKEQYF. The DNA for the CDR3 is TGTGCCAGCAGCTCCCCTAGCGGGAGGGCGAAGGAGCAGTACTTC.